The 17 T cell receptor beta chains listed next were all sequenced from one sample in a study of T cells in localized non-small cell lung cancer. Assay used: immunoSEQ multiplex PCR; TCRdb lists only in-frame clones, some missing. The table lists roughly 20,000 clones, about 90% of them singletons, with less than 3% in the top ten. The specimen was peripheral blood, collected before any cancer treatment. These receptors all stem from a woman between 40 and 69 years old with stage I lung adenocarcinoma.

J is TRBJ1-2 and V is TRBV23-1, with TRBD1 as a possible D gene (5 bases). TRBV23-1 is known as an ORF, though its function is uncertain. The CDR3 has 13 amino acids. V lost 3 bases, J lost 4 bases, and 9 bases lay in between. The CDR3 here is CASSHDSPYGYTF. For the CDR3, the DNA is TGCGCCAGCAGTCACGACAGCCCCTATGGCTACACCTTC.

This chain connects TRBV28 to TRBJ1-2; the D gene is possibly TRBD1 (6 bases). V lost 6 bases, J lost 4 bases, and 9 bases lay in between. Germline loops: CDR1 MDHEN, CDR2 SYDVKM. This CDR3 has 12 amino acids. DNA for the CDR3: TGTGCCAGCAGGTTGACAGGCTATGGCTACACCTTC. This gives the protein CASRLTGYGYTF.

The V gene is TRBV4-2, the J gene TRBJ2-1, with D perhaps TRBD1 (5 bases). CDR1 LGHNA and CDR2 YNFKEQ come from the germline V gene. The CDR3 is 13 amino acids. V was pared by 0 bases and J by 12 bases, with 12 bases between. Here the CDR3 DNA reads TGTGCCAGCAGCCAAGATGGGGCTTACTGGCAGTTCTTC. This translates into CASSQDGAYWQFF.

The chain recombines TRBV28 with TRBJ1-5; D might be TRBD1 (6 bases). CDR3 length: 12 amino acids. CDR1 is MDHEN and CDR2 is SYDVKM in the germline V gene. V was clipped by 5 bases and J by 7 bases, with 9 bases between them. The CDR3 DNA is TGTGCCAGCAGTGAACAGGGCCAGCCCCAGCATTTT. It encodes CASSEQGQPQHF.

This clone was picked up one time. This rearrangement joins TRBV11-1 to TRBJ2-3; D call uncertain. The V gene's germline CDR1 is SGHAT and CDR2 FQDESV (reference sequence). This CDR3 is built from 15 residues. V was cut by 1 base and J by 1 base, with 9 bases left in between. The DNA of the CDR3 is TGTGCCAGCAGCTTAGTGGACGCCCGCACAGATACGCAGTATTTT. Translating it yields CASSLVDARTDTQYF.

J is TRBJ2-2 and V is TRBV5-1, with D maybe TRBD2 (5 bases). The CDR3 consists of 15 residues. V lost 0 bases and J lost 6, with 12 bases in between. Germline V lookup: CDR1 SGHRS, CDR2 YFSETQ. CDR3 residues: CASSLESDGAGELFF. For the CDR3, the DNA is TGCGCCAGCAGCTTGGAATCTGACGGGGCCGGGGAGCTGTTTTTT.

The chain has TRBV19 and TRBJ2-7, with 7 positions matching TRBD1. This CDR3 contains 14 residues. The germline gives CDR1 LNHDA, CDR2 SQIVND (reference sequence). With V trimmed by 9 bases and J by 7 bases, 15 bases remained unmatched. CDR3 residues: CARPPGQRFEEQYF. The CDR3 DNA reads as TGTGCCAGACCGCCGGGACAGAGGTTCGAGGAGCAGTACTTC.

This chain joins TRBV15 and TRBJ1-2, with D maybe TRBD1 (5 bases). Trimming took 0 bases from V and 4 from J, leaving 9 bases between them. This CDR3 contains 14 residues. Per germline, CDR1 LNHNV and CDR2 YYDKDF (reference sequence). The CDR3 DNA follows: TGTGCCACCAGCAGAGATCAGGGTGGCTATGGCTACACCTTC. The encoded protein is CATSRDQGGYGYTF.

The J gene is TRBJ2-3, the V gene TRBV7-9, with a weak D call TRBD2 (5 bases). V gave up 2 bases and J gave up 3 bases, with 15 bases separating them. Germline CDR1 and CDR2: SEHNR and FQNEAQ (reference sequence). CDR3 size: 16 residues. CDR3 region: CASSLFSGKSTDTQYF. The CDR3 DNA is TGTGCCAGCAGCTTATTTTCCGGGAAGTCGACAGATACGCAGTATTTT.

The chain links TRBV5-6 to TRBJ1-2, with 7 bases identical to TRBD1. The J segment lost 7 bases and the V segment lost 1 base, leaving 10 bases of the junction unmatched. Germline V gene data show CDR1 as SGHDT and CDR2 as YYEEEE. The CDR3 is made up of 15 amino acids. The CDR3 sequence: CASSLSRRQGVGYTF. The DNA for the CDR3 is TGTGCCAGCAGCTTGTCGAGGCGGCAGGGGGTTGGCTACACCTTC.

The gene calls are TRBV6-4 and TRBJ2-3, with 8 bases fitting TRBD2. This CDR3 is built from 14 residues. Germline-derived CDR1 and CDR2 are MRHNA and SNTAGT. Trimming cost V 3 bases and J 1 base; bases outside gene matches: 0. The CDR3 here is CASSEREGTDTQYF. Written as DNA, the CDR3 is TGTGCCAGCAGTGAGCGGGAGGGCACAGATACGCAGTATTTT.

This clone was detected only once. The chain uses TRBV4-3 and TRBJ2-6; possible D gene TRBD1, 5 bases. V dropped 0 bases and J dropped 1 base, with 7 bases sitting between them. This CDR3 has 16 amino acids. Looked up from germline, CDR1 is LGHNA and CDR2 is YSLEER. As DNA, the CDR3 is TGCGCCAGCAGCCAAGAGGGGCCGTCTGGGGCCAACGTCCTGACTTTC. Protein sequence: CASSQEGPSGANVLTF.

The chain carries TRBV25-1 and TRBJ2-5, with TRBD2 identical over 11 bases. The CDR3 length is 17 residues. V shed 5 bases and J 4 bases; nucleotides not matched to a gene: 12. Germline CDR1 and CDR2: MGHDK and SYGVNS. The CDR3 DNA follows: TGTGCCAGCAGTACGACTAGCGGGACCTACAGGGCAGAGACCCAGTACTTC. Translating gives CASSTTSGTYRAETQYF.

The J gene is TRBJ2-1, the V gene TRBV6-5, with 9 positions matching TRBD2. Germline lookup yields CDR1 MNHEY and CDR2 SVGAGI. J was trimmed by 7 bases and V by 2 bases; bases with no gene match: 6. This CDR3 has 15 residues. The CDR3 reads CASSYEGGRANEQFF. DNA of the CDR3: TGTGCCAGCAGTTACGAGGGCGGGAGGGCTAATGAGCAGTTCTTC.

This rearrangement joins TRBV25-1 to TRBJ2-7; D not resolved. CDR1 MGHDK and CDR2 SYGVNS come from the germline V gene. V lost 3 bases and J lost 6, with 18 bases in between. The CDR3 length is 15 residues. The CDR3 sequence: CASSEEAGYRGEQYF. The CDR3 DNA is TGTGCCAGCAGTGAGGAAGCCGGTTATCGAGGCGAGCAGTACTTC.

The gene calls are TRBV10-2 and TRBJ1-1; possible D gene TRBD1, 6 bases. The CDR3 has 13 residues. The V gene's germline CDR1 is WSHSY and CDR2 SAAADI. V was pared by 7 bases and J by 5 bases, with 14 bases between. CDR3 in amino acids: CASTYREGTEAFF. The CDR3 region has the DNA TGCGCCAGCACTTACAGGGAGGGAACTGAAGCTTTCTTT.

The DNA for the CDR3 is TGTGCCAGCAGCTCCACTAGCGGAACCACAGATACGCAGTATTTT. It specifies CASSSTSGTTDTQYF. This rearrangement joins TRBV11-3 to TRBJ2-3; the match to TRBD2 covers 8 bases. Unmatched junction bases numbered 5, after V lost 4 bases and J lost 2 bases. Germline CDR1 and CDR2: SGHNT and YENEEA. The CDR3 covers 15 residues.